Below, 4 T cell receptor beta chains from the same sample are listed, as sequenced in a study of blood T cells in healthy people across ages. Sample-barcoded 5' priming and a J-beta primer mix drove a second PCR of roughly 6 to 12 cycles. Via MiXCR, TCRdb re-called the 5' RACE reads, giving one row per CDR3 protein. Altogether hundreds of thousands of distinct CDR3 sequences are present, 24% being singletons, with the ten largest covering just under 9%. The data were also submitted as part of a second study, on T cells of mothers and their children.

Specimen: blood. These receptor sequences come from a boy younger than 18 in good health.

The chain joins TRBV5-1 to TRBJ2-5; D gene ambiguous. V was shortened by 5 bases and J by 1 base, with 6 bases between the two germline ends. Germline CDR1 SGHRS, CDR2 YFSETQ. The CDR3 loop spans 12 amino acids. The CDR3 region has the DNA TGCGCCAGCAGGGAGACCCAAGAGACCCAGTACTTC. Translating gives CASRETQETQYF.

This rearrangement joins TRBV10-3 to TRBJ2-7; 8 nucleotides align to TRBD2. This CDR3 spans 15 amino acids. The germline gives CDR1 ENHRY, CDR2 SYGVKD. V trimming: 6 bases; J trimming: 2 bases; junction bases outside the gene matches: 9. The DNA for the CDR3 is TGTGCCATCAGCCCCGGTACTAGCGGCGCCTACGAGCAGTACTTC. As protein: CAISPGTSGAYEQYF.

The rearrangement links TRBV6-2 or TRBV6-3 to TRBJ2-1; 9 bases match TRBD2. The J call may be in error: the DNA end matches TRBJ2-5 better. CDR3 size: 16 residues. The V gene's germline CDR1 is MNHEY and CDR2 SVGEGT. CDR3 bases: TGTGCCAGCAGTTATCGGAGCGGGGGGCCCCAAGAGACCCAGTACTTC. Protein sequence: CASSYRSGGPQETQYF.

There are a few counts of this clonotype. This chain links TRBV29-1 with TRBJ2-2, with TRBD2 matching 8 bases. Trimming cost V 3 bases and J 0 bases; bases outside gene matches: 3. The CDR3 is 15 amino acids. CDR1 is SQVTM, CDR2 ANQGSEA, per germline. CDR3 sequence (DNA): TGCAGCGTTGAGTCGGGGGGGTCGAACACCGGGGAGCTGTTTTTT. The encoded protein is CSVESGGSNTGELFF.